Listed here is a single T cell receptor (beta chain). The V and J ends lost 3 bases and 8 bases respectively, with 12 bases between them. The CDR3 consists of 12 residues. Germline V gene sequence: CDR1 DFQATT, CDR2 SNEGSKA (reference sequence). The record originates from a study of blood T cell repertoires in COVID-19. Study context: The United States, Italy and Spain supplied acute and convalescent COVID-19 samples. PBMCs, B-cell-depleted T cells, or T cells were the source of the cDNA or gDNA that made up the material.

Original analysis: From reference gene primer amplification, estimates of nucleated cell counts were derived. TCRdb keeps only in-frame clones here, not all; method: immunoSEQ multiplex PCR. V and J calls and clone size come straight from that table; D and trimming were deduced from the DNA. The profile covers approximately 210,000 clones, with around 92% appearing a single time and more than 0.95% taken by the ten largest. The clonotype comes from a young man with acute or convalescent COVID-19. The rearrangement links TRBV20-1 to TRBJ2-3; D gene ambiguous. Sequenced sample: peripheral blood. CDR3 amino acids: CSASAGSGTQYF. CDR3 nucleotides: TGCAGTGCTAGTGCCGGATCAGGTACGCAGTATTTT.